This TCR beta chain was identified during a study of monozygotic twins with inflammatory bowel disease. Of note for this clonotype: Its target is unknown.

Study-level results: IBD patients displayed reduced TCRbeta diversity (inverse Simpson) when set against healthy co-twins. Versus healthy twins, IBD patients showed fewer clonotypes shared with others, especially with disease activity.

The CDR3 is 15 amino acids. The germline V gene has CDR1 MNHEY and CDR2 SVGAGI. The cDNA of both the TCRalpha and TCRbeta chains was subjected to two nested PCRs of about 16 and 10 cycles. Each CDR3 protein gets one entry in TCRdb, which reprocessed the 5' RACE reads and gives no DNA. The listing records some 450,000 distinct CDR3 sequences. The sequenced material came from blood. The gene calls are TRBV6-5 and TRBJ2-7. The sequence was obtained from a human donor with ulcerative colitis or Crohn's disease, or a healthy co-twin of an affected twin (not recorded which). CDR3 loop: CASSYSRPQAFEQYF.